This TCR beta chain was observed in a study of shared clonotypes between healthy human individuals. Findings of the study overall: Generation probabilities of non-shared clonotypes were lower (relative to those shared by all four donors).

Original processing methods: ImmunoSEQ junction-only sequences lacked quality scores, so their filtering differed. Libraries were prepared by immunoSEQ multiplex PCR; TCRdb keeps only in-frame clonotypes and omits some of them. The DNA gave D and trimming, while V, J and clone size come from that table. Among approximately 2.5 million clones listed, over 85% were seen once. Comments on this clone: The antigen remains undetermined.

In germline, CDR1 is MGHDK, CDR2 SYGVNS. V lost 8 bases to trimming and J lost 3 bases, with 13 bases between them. The CDR3 has 13 amino acids. J is TRBJ1-1 and V is TRBV25-1; no clear D. The sequencing sample was made of naive CD4+ T cells from PBMCs. Subset: CD45RA+ positively selected. The TCR was taken from a man younger than 35 in good health. Some clones in this sample may be carry-over from other donors' samples. CDR3 amino acids: CASGRAGYTEAFF. The DNA for the CDR3 is TGTGCCAGCGGGCGGGCAGGTTACACTGAAGCTTTCTTT.